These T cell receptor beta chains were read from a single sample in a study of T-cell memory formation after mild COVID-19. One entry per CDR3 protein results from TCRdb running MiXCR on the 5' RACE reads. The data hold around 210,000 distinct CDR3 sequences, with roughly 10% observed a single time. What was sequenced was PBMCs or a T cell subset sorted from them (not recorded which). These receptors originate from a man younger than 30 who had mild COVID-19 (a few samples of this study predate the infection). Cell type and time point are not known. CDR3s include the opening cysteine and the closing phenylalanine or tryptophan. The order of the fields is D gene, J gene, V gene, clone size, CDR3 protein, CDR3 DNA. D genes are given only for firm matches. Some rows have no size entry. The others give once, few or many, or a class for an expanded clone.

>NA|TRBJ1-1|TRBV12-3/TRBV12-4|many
CASTEQGGTEAFF
TGTGCCAGCACGGAACAAGGGGGGACTGAAGCTTTCTTT
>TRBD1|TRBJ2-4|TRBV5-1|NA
CASSTTGEDIQYF
TGCGCCAGCAGCACGACAGGGGAGGACATTCAGTACTTC
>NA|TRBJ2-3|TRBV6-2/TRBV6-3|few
CASSYSPGEADTQYF
TGTGCCAGCAGTTACTCCCCGGGGGAGGCAGATACGCAGTATTTT
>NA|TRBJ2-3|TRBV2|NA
CASLERRTDTQYF
TGTGCCAGCCTTGAAAGACGGACAGATACGCAGTATTTT
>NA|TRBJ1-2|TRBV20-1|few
CSARSYGDGYTF
TGCAGTGCTAGGAGTTATGGGGACGGCTACACCTTC
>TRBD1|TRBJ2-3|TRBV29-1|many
CSVSPGGQVKYF
TGCAGCGTTAGTCCCGGGGGACAGGTGAAGTATTTT
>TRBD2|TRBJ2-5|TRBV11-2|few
CASSPEWRGETQYF
TGTGCCAGCAGCCCTGAATGGCGGGGGGAGACCCAGTACTTC
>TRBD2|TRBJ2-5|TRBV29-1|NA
CSVHGGAYQETQYF
TGCAGCGTCCACGGGGGGGCGTACCAAGAGACCCAGTACTTC
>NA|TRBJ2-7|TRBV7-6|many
CASSLEQGHYEQYF
TGTGCCAGCAGCCTGGAGCAGGGACATTACGAGCAGTACTTC
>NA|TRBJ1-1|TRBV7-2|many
CASSFTRDTEAFF
TGTGCCAGCAGCTTTACAAGGGACACTGAAGCTTTCTTT